Given below is one T cell receptor (beta chain) in context. Its specificity is not known. Profiling relied on immunoSEQ multiplex PCR, and the TCRdb table lists in-frame clones only, not all of them. This sample carries about 72,000 clones, 84% of them seen once, and the ten largest clones take 10% to 15%. This sample is drawn from a study of a mutant IDH1 vaccine in newly diagnosed glioma. Study overall: Patients received eight vaccinations in weeks 1, 3, 5, 7, 11, 15, 19, 23. First vaccine doses came 4-6 weeks after radiotherapy alone, or with temozolomide cycles.

Trimming cost V 5 bases and J 2 bases, with 14 bases left between them. The CDR3 totals 14 residues. Germline V gene lookup returns CDR1 SGHDT and CDR2 YYEEEE. Sample time point: week 23, last vaccination. Vaccination comprised doses that each held 300 ug of mutant IDH1 20-mer peptide, plus topical imiquimod. Study-wide points: Vaccine-induced responses were seen in less than 95% of patients, spanning several MHC alleles. Apparently, pseudoprogression bore no relation to changes among the top peripheral T cell clonotypes.

The source material was PBMCs, sampled from a glioma patient whose treatment included an IDH1 peptide vaccine. V and J are TRBV5-6 and TRBJ2-7; possibly TRBD2 for D (6 bases). This TCR was sampled from a man between 18 and 35 years old with glioma. The CDR3 protein is CASSTGLDAYEQYF. The CDR3 DNA is TGTGCCAGCAGTACGGGACTGGACGCCTACGAGCAGTACTTC.